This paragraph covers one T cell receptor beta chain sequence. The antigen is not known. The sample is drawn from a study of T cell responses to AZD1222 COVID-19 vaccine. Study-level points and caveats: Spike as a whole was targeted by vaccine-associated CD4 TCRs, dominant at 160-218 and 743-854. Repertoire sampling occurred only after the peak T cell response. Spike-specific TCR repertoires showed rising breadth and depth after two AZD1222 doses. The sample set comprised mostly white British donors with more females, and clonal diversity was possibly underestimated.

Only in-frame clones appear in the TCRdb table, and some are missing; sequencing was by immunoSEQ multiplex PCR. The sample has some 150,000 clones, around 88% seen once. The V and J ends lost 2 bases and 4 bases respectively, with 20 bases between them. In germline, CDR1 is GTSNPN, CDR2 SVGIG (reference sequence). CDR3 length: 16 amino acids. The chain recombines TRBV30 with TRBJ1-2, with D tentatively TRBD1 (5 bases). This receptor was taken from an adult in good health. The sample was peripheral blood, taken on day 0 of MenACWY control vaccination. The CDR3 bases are TGTGCCTGGAGTCCCCTGGACGGGGGTCAAACCTATGGCTACACCTTC. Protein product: CAWSPLDGGQTYGYTF. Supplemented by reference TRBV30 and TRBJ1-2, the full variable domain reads SQTIHQWPATLVQPVGSPLSLECTVEGTSNPNLYWYRQAAGRGLQLLFYSVGIGQISSEVPQNLSASRPQDRQFILSSKKLLLSDSGFYLCAWSPLDGGQTYGYTFGSGTRLTVV.